This TCR beta chain was profiled in a study of blood T cells in healthy people across ages. The study's findings and limits: Shifts in expanded clonotypes may have been confounded by donor CMV status, which was unknown.

Note on this clonotype: Its specificity is not known.

PCR was performed a second time for about 6 to 12 cycles using a sample-barcoded 5' primer and a J-beta primer mix. TCRdb itself ran the 5' RACE reads through MiXCR, one entry per CDR3 protein. The sample yields over 1,500,000 distinct CDR3 sequences, roughly 52% seen once. With 3 bases removed from V and 3 bases from J, the gap between germline ends came to 7 bases. The CDR3 spans 12 residues. From germline, CDR1 is SQVTM and CDR2 ANQGSEA. Total RNA extraction produced at least 5.5 micrograms (per sample) for the study. Sequencing was done on a sample of blood. The genes are TRBV29-1 and TRBJ2-3; D remains unclear. This TCR was recovered from a woman aged 40 to 50 in good health. As DNA, the CDR3 is TGCAGCGTTGACCACCAAACAGATACGCAGTATTTT. This codes for CSVDHQTDTQYF.